The rows below give T cell receptor beta chains drawn from one sample of a study of patients and donors after allogeneic stem cell transplantation. TCRdb reanalysed the RT-PCR reads using MiXCR and keeps one entry per CDR3 protein. The table has some 960,000 distinct CDR3 sequences, about 20% seen once. Source material: blood, either unsorted or a sorted T cell fraction (not recorded which). These receptor sequences come from a human donor who was either an allogeneic HSCT recipient or a stem cell or donor lymphocyte infusion donor (not recorded which). It is not recorded whose cells these are; they may come from a transplant donor. CDR3s include the opening cysteine and the closing phenylalanine or tryptophan. A D gene is named only where the DNA matches it firmly. The size entry is marked missing in some rows and otherwise reads once, few, many or a size class.

D: .; size: few; J: TRBJ2-7; V: TRBV10-3; CDR3: CAISESRREYEQYF; DNA: TGTGCCATCAGTGAGTCTCGACGGGAATACGAGCAGTACTTC
D: TRBD2; size: .; J: TRBJ2-1; V: TRBV14; CDR3: CASSLRTSVGFYNEQFF; DNA: TGTGCCAGCAGCCTTCGGACTAGCGTGGGGTTCTACAATGAGCAGTTCTTC
D: .; size: many; J: TRBJ2-1; V: TRBV29-1; CDR3: CSVEAGDEQFF; DNA: TGCAGCGTTGAAGCAGGAGATGAGCAGTTCTTC
D: .; size: few; J: TRBJ2-7; V: TRBV14; CDR3: CASSQDNLRDVSYEQYF; DNA: TGTGCCAGCAGCCAAGATAATTTACGGGACGTCTCCTACGAGCAGTACTTC
D: .; size: .; J: TRBJ2-7; V: TRBV3-1; CDR3: CASCSALGEEYEQYF; DNA: TGTGCCAGCTGCTCCGCTCTCGGGGAGGAATACGAGCAGTACTTC
D: TRBD2; size: few; J: TRBJ2-5; V: TRBV6-2/TRBV6-3; CDR3: CASSFDTRLAEVQETQYF; DNA: TGTGCCAGCAGCTTCGATACGAGACTAGCGGAGGTTCAAGAGACCCAGTACTTC
D: .; size: few; J: TRBJ2-1; V: TRBV2; CDR3: CASSEAFQPGRNEQFF; DNA: TGTGCCAGCAGTGAAGCGTTTCAGCCGGGGCGCAATGAGCAGTTCTTC
D: TRBD1; size: few; J: TRBJ1-6; V: TRBV20-1; CDR3: CSARDRSSYNSPLHF; DNA: TGCAGTGCTAGGGACAGGAGCTCCTATAATTCACCCCTCCACTTT
D: TRBD1; size: .; J: TRBJ1-2; V: TRBV2; CDR3: CASTDRAGGYTF; DNA: TGTGCCAGCACCGACAGGGCGGGTGGCTACACCTTC
D: .; size: few; J: TRBJ1-2; V: TRBV19; CDR3: CASTLPSSGGYTF; DNA: TGTGCCAGTACCTTGCCTTCCTCCGGGGGCTACACCTTC
D: .; size: .; J: TRBJ2-3; V: TRBV7-9; CDR3: CASSFPGTYWRYF; DNA: TGTGCCAGCAGCTTTCCAGGGACTTACTGGCGCTATTTT
D: TRBD2; size: .; J: TRBJ2-3; V: TRBV20-1; CDR3: CSARDLVLAATDTQYF; DNA: TGCAGTGCTAGAGATCTTGTACTAGCGGCCACAGATACGCAGTATTTT
D: .; size: .; J: TRBJ1-1; V: TRBV5-1; CDR3: CASRRDGDTEAFF; DNA: TGCGCCAGCAGACGGGACGGTGACACTGAAGCTTTCTTT
D: .; size: .; J: TRBJ2-5; V: TRBV7-9; CDR3: CASSTIEETQYF; DNA: TGTGCCAGCAGCACGATAGAAGAGACCCAGTACTTC
D: .; size: .; J: TRBJ2-1; V: TRBV20-1; CDR3: CSARHAEGPYNEQFF; DNA: TGCAGTGCTAGACACGCGGAGGGCCCCTACAATGAGCAGTTCTTC
D: .; size: few; J: TRBJ2-2; V: TRBV3-1; CDR3: CASSRVAAANTGELFF; DNA: TGTGCCAGCAGCCGAGTAGCGGCCGCGAACACCGGGGAGCTGTTTTTT
D: .; size: once; J: TRBJ2-7; V: TRBV6-2/TRBV6-3; CDR3: CASSTASGEQYF; DNA: TGTGCCAGCAGTACTGCCAGTGGTGAGCAGTACTTC
D: .; size: .; J: TRBJ2-1; V: TRBV7-9; CDR3: CASSLGGAPTPFF; DNA: TGTGCCAGCAGCTTAGGTGGAGCACCCACCCCGTTCTTC
D: .; size: many; J: TRBJ1-3; V: TRBV4-2; CDR3: CASSARSRGTGNTIYF; DNA: TGTGCCAGCAGCGCCCGGTCCAGGGGAACTGGAAACACCATATATTTT
D: .; size: .; J: TRBJ1-2; V: TRBV20-1; CDR3: CTLSSVSNYGYTF; DNA: TGCACTCTAAGCTCGGTCTCTAACTATGGCTACACCTTC
D: .; size: .; J: TRBJ2-2; V: TRBV30; CDR3: CAWSPTGYTGELFF; DNA: TGTGCCTGGAGTCCCACAGGGTACACCGGGGAGCTGTTTTTT
D: .; size: .; J: TRBJ2-6; V: TRBV6-5; CDR3: CASSSKVRANVLTF; DNA: TGTGCCAGCAGTTCGAAAGTCAGGGCCAACGTCCTGACTTTC
D: .; size: few; J: TRBJ1-5; V: TRBV5-6; CDR3: CASSLGAADQPQHF; DNA: TGTGCCAGCAGCTTGGGGGCGGCGGATCAGCCCCAGCATTTT
D: .; size: .; J: TRBJ2-3; V: TRBV15; CDR3: CATSRPKPGGTDTQYF; DNA: TGTGCCACCAGCCGTCCTAAGCCCGGAGGCACAGATACGCAGTATTTT
D: .; size: few; J: TRBJ1-1; V: TRBV6-2/TRBV6-3; CDR3: CASTLTAASSEAFF; DNA: TGTGCCAGCACCCTTACGGCCGCAAGCTCTGAAGCTTTCTTT
D: .; size: .; J: TRBJ2-1; V: TRBV27; CDR3: CASSFGRNSYNEQFF; DNA: TGTGCCAGCAGTTTCGGGCGGAACTCCTACAATGAGCAGTTCTTC
D: TRBD2; size: .; J: TRBJ2-3; V: TRBV20-1; CDR3: CSAGLAGRTDTQYF; DNA: TGCAGTGCTGGACTAGCGGGCCGCACAGATACGCAGTATTTT
D: TRBD1; size: few; J: TRBJ2-2; V: TRBV9; CDR3: CASSEQGKTGELFF; DNA: TGTGCCAGCAGCGAACAGGGGAAGACCGGGGAGCTGTTTTTT
D: .; size: .; J: TRBJ2-7; V: TRBV4-3; CDR3: CASSRTAAQNYEQYF; DNA: TGCGCCAGCAGCCGAACGGCGGCACAGAACTACGAGCAGTACTTC
D: TRBD2; size: .; J: TRBJ2-1; V: TRBV11-1; CDR3: CASSFRLAGGPTYNEQFF; DNA: TGTGCCAGCAGCTTTAGGCTAGCGGGGGGGCCGACCTACAATGAGCAGTTCTTC
D: .; size: .; J: TRBJ1-5; V: TRBV24-1; CDR3: CASQGDGNQPQHF; DNA: TGTGCCAGTCAGGGCGATGGCAATCAGCCCCAGCATTTT
D: .; size: few; J: TRBJ1-2; V: TRBV13; CDR3: CASSPSTGINYGYTF; DNA: TGTGCCAGCAGCCCATCAACAGGCATAAACTATGGCTACACCTTC
D: TRBD1; size: few; J: TRBJ1-1; V: TRBV19; CDR3: CASGQGGNTEAFF; DNA: TGTGCCAGTGGACAGGGGGGGAACACTGAAGCTTTCTTT
D: .; size: .; J: TRBJ1-2; V: TRBV4-1; CDR3: CASEKGEGGYTF; DNA: TGCGCCAGCGAGAAGGGGGAGGGCGGCTACACCTTC
D: .; size: few; J: TRBJ1-2; V: TRBV7-2; CDR3: CASSLDSGSRYYGYTF; DNA: TGTGCCAGCAGCTTAGATTCTGGGTCCCGCTACTATGGCTACACCTTC
D: .; size: few; J: TRBJ2-3; V: TRBV10-3; CDR3: CAISDSTDTQYF; DNA: TGTGCCATCAGCGACAGCACAGATACGCAGTATTTT
D: .; size: few; J: TRBJ1-2; V: TRBV7-9; CDR3: CASSDRGLGGYTF; DNA: TGTGCCAGCAGCGATCGGGGATTAGGCGGCTACACCTTC
D: .; size: few; J: TRBJ2-7; V: TRBV20-1; CDR3: CSASRGSEQYF; DNA: TGCAGTGCTTCGAGGGGCTCCGAGCAGTACTTC
D: .; size: .; J: TRBJ2-5; V: TRBV11-2; CDR3: CASSPPVVGGGETQYF; DNA: TGTGCCAGCAGCCCCCCGGTGGTGGGGGGCGGGGAGACCCAGTACTTC
D: .; size: .; J: TRBJ2-1; V: TRBV7-9; CDR3: CASSLFGLVGNNEQFF; DNA: TGTGCCAGCAGCTTATTCGGGTTGGTTGGAAACAATGAGCAGTTCTTC
D: .; size: .; J: TRBJ1-5; V: TRBV12-3/TRBV12-4; CDR3: CASREVRSSNQPQHF; DNA: TGTGCCAGCAGGGAAGTGCGCTCTAGCAATCAGCCCCAGCATTTT
D: .; size: few; J: TRBJ1-1; V: TRBV30; CDR3: CAWSLSGTEAFF; DNA: TGTGCCTGGAGTCTCTCAGGGACTGAAGCTTTCTTT
D: TRBD2; size: .; J: TRBJ2-5; V: TRBV30; CDR3: CAWTSGSKTQYF; DNA: TGTGCCTGGACTAGCGGGAGTAAGACCCAGTACTTC
D: .; size: few; J: TRBJ2-2; V: TRBV27; CDR3: CASSLFPSTGELFF; DNA: TGTGCCAGCAGTTTATTCCCCTCCACCGGGGAGCTGTTTTTT
D: .; size: few; J: TRBJ2-7; V: TRBV20-1; CDR3: CSADPPGGSTTYEQYF; DNA: TGCAGTGCTGATCCTCCGGGTGGGAGTACCACCTACGAGCAGTACTTC
D: .; size: .; J: TRBJ1-1; V: TRBV27; CDR3: CASSFEGAWGTEAFF; DNA: TGTGCCAGCAGTTTTGAGGGTGCTTGGGGCACTGAAGCTTTCTTT
D: TRBD1; size: .; J: TRBJ2-7; V: TRBV5-1; CDR3: CASSLRDRRSYEQYF; DNA: TGCGCCAGCAGCTTAAGGGACAGACGGTCCTACGAGCAGTACTTC
D: .; size: few; J: TRBJ2-3; V: TRBV27; CDR3: CASSSGLETDTQYF; DNA: TGTGCCAGCAGTTCCGGGCTAGAGACAGATACGCAGTATTTT
D: TRBD2; size: few; J: TRBJ2-7; V: TRBV6-2/TRBV6-3; CDR3: CASSSLAGPATYEQYF; DNA: TGTGCCAGCAGTTCCCTAGCGGGGCCCGCTACCTACGAGCAGTACTTC
D: TRBD1; size: .; J: TRBJ1-1; V: TRBV12-5; CDR3: CASAYGTDTEAFF; DNA: TGTGCTAGTGCCTACGGGACAGACACTGAAGCTTTCTTT
D: TRBD1; size: few; J: TRBJ2-6; V: TRBV5-1; CDR3: CASSPGQGGSRANVLTF; DNA: TGCGCCAGCAGCCCAGGACAGGGTGGTTCCCGGGCCAACGTCCTGACTTTC
D: .; size: .; J: TRBJ1-1; V: TRBV24-1; CDR3: CATSDPNGSEAFF; DNA: TGTGCCACCAGTGATCCCAACGGCAGCGAAGCTTTCTTT
D: .; size: many; J: TRBJ1-1; V: TRBV19; CDR3: CASSTQGNTEAFF; DNA: TGTGCCAGTAGTACACAGGGTAACACTGAAGCTTTCTTT
D: .; size: .; J: TRBJ1-2; V: TRBV12-3/TRBV12-4; CDR3: CASSYWTWDGYGYTF; DNA: TGTGCCAGCAGTTACTGGACATGGGATGGTTATGGCTACACCTTC
D: TRBD2; size: few; J: TRBJ2-7; V: TRBV12-3/TRBV12-4; CDR3: CASSLRASGLHGDKQYF; DNA: TGTGCCAGCAGTTTAAGAGCTAGCGGGCTCCACGGGGACAAGCAGTACTTC
D: .; size: .; J: TRBJ2-5; V: TRBV7-3; CDR3: CASSPTHARGETQYF; DNA: TGTGCCAGCAGCCCTACTCACGCCCGGGGAGAGACCCAGTACTTC
D: TRBD2; size: many; J: TRBJ2-1; V: TRBV5-1; CDR3: CASSQLGGYEQFF; DNA: TGCGCCAGCAGCCAATTGGGGGGGTATGAGCAGTTCTTC
D: .; size: .; J: TRBJ2-7; V: TRBV5-1; CDR3: CASRMLQGVGEQYF; DNA: TGCGCCAGCAGAATGTTACAGGGAGTGGGAGAGCAGTACTTC
D: .; size: .; J: TRBJ2-3; V: TRBV12-3/TRBV12-4; CDR3: CASSAGRTTDTQYF; DNA: TGTGCCAGCAGTGCGGGTCGGACCACAGATACGCAGTATTTT